This T cell receptor beta chain was captured by sequencing in a study of blood T cell repertoires in COVID-19. Study-wide background: Acute-phase and convalescent COVID-19 samples originated in the United States, Italy and Spain. Nucleic acid was either cDNA or gDNA, and it came from T cells, B-cell-depleted T cells, or PBMCs.

In the original processing: Estimated nucleated cell counts came from reference gene primer amplification. Produced via immunoSEQ multiplex PCR; TCRdb's table is partial and in-frame only. Clonal size and the V and J genes are those of that table, whereas D and trimming came from the DNA. This table holds about 220,000 clones, about 81% found once. In Seattle, patients joined the study during active infection and were tracked longitudinally. The sequenced sample consisted of peripheral blood. The sequence derives from a woman aged 70-85 years with COVID-19, enrolled during active disease.

CDR3 protein: CASSARDRGFGNQPQHF. The CDR3 DNA reads TGTGCCAGCTCAGCCCGGGACAGGGGTTTCGGCAATCAGCCCCAGCATTTT. The J gene is TRBJ1-5, the V gene TRBV18; TRBD1 aligns across 10 bases. From germline, CDR1 is KGHSH and CDR2 LQKENI. With 5 bases clipped from V and 2 bases from J, the junction kept 9 bases outside the gene matches. The CDR3 extends over 17 amino acids.